This TCR beta chain derives from a study of regulatory T cells in long-lasting Graves disease. This clonotype appeared many times. Its specificity is not known. Regarding time point: newly diagnosed GD, antithyroid drugs for less than 3 months. Scientists built the TCR library using RNA that was extracted from PBMCs. The study, taken as a whole, reports: Thyroid tissue went unexamined; only peripheral blood was analyzed.

CDR3 regions were amplified by Arm-PCR using iRepertoire HTBI primers to build TCR beta libraries. TCRdb used MiXCR to reprocess the multiplex PCR reads, holding one entry per CDR3 protein. The sample comprises hundreds of thousands of distinct CDR3 sequences, less than 20% of which are singletons, and about a fifth rests with the top ten. The source was peripheral blood mononuclear cells (PBMCs), collected at new diagnosis, from a patient treated with antithyroid drugs. This receptor was identified in a female donor with Graves disease.

The CDR3 loop reads CAWSVSVKVNEQFF. CDR3 sequence (DNA): TGTGCCTGGAGCGTCAGCGTAAAGGTGAATGAGCAGTTCTTC. The chain employs TRBV30 and TRBJ2-1; no clear D. Between the trimmed V and J ends, which lost 3 bases and 7 bases, there was a span of 16 bases. Looked up from germline, CDR1 is GTSNPN and CDR2 is SVGIG (reference sequence). This CDR3 has 14 amino acids.